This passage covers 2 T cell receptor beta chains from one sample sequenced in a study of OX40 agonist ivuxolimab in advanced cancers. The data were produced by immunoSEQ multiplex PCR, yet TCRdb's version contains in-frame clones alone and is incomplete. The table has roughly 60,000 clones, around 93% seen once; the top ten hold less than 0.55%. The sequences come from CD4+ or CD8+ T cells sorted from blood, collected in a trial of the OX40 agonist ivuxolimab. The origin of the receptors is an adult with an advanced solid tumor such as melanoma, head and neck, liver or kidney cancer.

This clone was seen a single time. The CDR3 DNA reads TGTGCCAGCAGTTCTAGCGGGAGTACCTTCTACGAGCAGTACTTC. This sequence encodes CASSSSGSTFYEQYF. The chain is built from TRBV6-5 and TRBJ2-7; TRBD2 aligns across 10 bases. CDR3 length: 15 residues. V lost 4 bases, J lost 3 bases, and 6 bases stayed unmatched. The germline CDR1 and CDR2 sequences are MNHEY and SVGAGI.

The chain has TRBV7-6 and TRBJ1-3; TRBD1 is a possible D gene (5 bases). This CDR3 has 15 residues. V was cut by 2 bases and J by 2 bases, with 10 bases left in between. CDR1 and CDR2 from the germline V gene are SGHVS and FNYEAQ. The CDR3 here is CASSLNGAPGNTIYF. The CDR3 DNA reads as TGTGCCAGCAGCTTAAACGGGGCCCCTGGAAACACCATATATTTT.